This T cell receptor beta chain stems from a study of blood T cell repertoires in COVID-19 (dated by TCRdb to about 2020). Concerning the study at large: Samples from collaborators originated in the United States, Italy and Spain and spanned both the acute and convalescent phases of COVID-19. Where available, HLA class I and class II types were obtained from metadata supplied by the sample provider rather than from assay-based typing. The repertoires were made available in a free public database intended to serve as a resource for research on the immune response to SARS-CoV-2. Sample metadata almost always included a de-identified subject ID, COVID-19 status, age in years and sex. Subjects who had been exposed to COVID-19, were actively infected with it, or had recovered from it provided the deeply sampled blood TCRbeta repertoires that made up the dataset. The material from the prospective study consisted of cDNA or gDNA derived from T cells, B-cell-depleted T cells, or PBMCs. Samples were obtained from the ongoing ImmuneRACE study (first 160 participants) and from 950 to 1,500 subjects provided by 6 global collaborators.

TCRbeta CDR3 regions were amplified from genomic DNA by means of the immunoSEQ Assay, a bias-controlled multiplex PCR. As for the original processing: The number of nucleated cells in each sample was estimated by amplification of reference gene primers within the assay. To quantify the absolute abundance of each unique TCRbeta CDR3 rearrangement, sequence reads were collapsed and filtered. For each sample, productive Simpson clonality was calculated as the square root of Simpson's diversity index across productive rearrangements. TCRdb holds this immuneACCESS table with in-frame rearrangements only. Some clones are missing; in checked studies, unresolved V genes explain under half, and the rest has no known cause. V, J and clone size reflect that table, while D and trimming were determined from the DNA. The sample profile shows some 300,000 clones; nearly 90% of them were found once. Of the sample, roughly 10% falls within the top ten clones.

Overall study outcomes, separate from this receptor: Clinical and demographic metadata were provided uncurated, with the amount varying by source and participant.

Reading from cysteine to phenylalanine, the CDR3 counts 12 amino acids. CDR3 DNA only is kept here, 36 bases in frame from base 1. The germline V gene (reference sequence) yields GTSNPN for CDR1 and SVGIG for CDR2. V is cut back by 8 bases and J by 1 base, with 2 bases in the junction unmatched. In the prospective study, participants were roughly 18 to 95 years old, resided in fewer than 25 geographic areas of the United States, and were enrolled through a virtual design. In the prospective study, cohorts were assigned on the basis of participant-reported clinical history obtained from a screening survey and a study questionnaire. For ImmuneRACE Cohort 3, a participant was defined as recovered based on two consecutive negative NP/OP PCR tests, clearance by a healthcare professional, or resolution of symptoms. Mobile phlebotomists in the prospective study collected whole blood, serum and a nasopharyngeal or oropharyngeal swab from every participant. Additional blood draws and questionnaires over an approximately 2-month period could optionally be provided by prospective study participants. Prospective study blood samples were shipped either frozen or at room temperature before DNA extraction.

Worth noting for this clone: Its antigen specificity is not known. No base quality information exists; no much larger clone differs at one position.

The clonotype was recovered from a woman aged 25 to 39 who had recovered from COVID-19. The sequence links TRBV30 to TRBJ2-3; TRBD2 agrees with 8 junctional bases. Material for sequencing was PBMCs or T cells enriched from blood (not recorded which). At the DNA level, the sequence is TGTGCCGCAGCGGGAGGCACAGATACGCAGTATTTT. It is translated as CAAAGGTDTQYF.